The clone carrying this TCR beta chain was seen repeatedly, ten times or more. Other DNA sequences within the sample encode an identical CDR3. V lost 4 bases and J lost 1, with 11 bases in between. Germline CDR1 is SEHNR and CDR2 is FQNEAQ (reference sequence). The CDR3 extends over 14 amino acids. Original methodology: Reference gene primer amplification gave nucleated cell count estimates. Produced via immunoSEQ multiplex PCR; TCRdb's table is partial and in-frame only. The V and J calls and the clone size are those of that table, but D and trimming were determined from the DNA. The sample holds 100,000 to 150,000 clones, over 60% seen once. This sample is drawn from a study of blood T cell repertoires in COVID-19. Overall study context: From the United States, Italy and Spain came samples of acute and convalescent COVID-19. T cells, B-cell-depleted T cells, or PBMCs supplied cDNA or gDNA.

The TCR comes from a woman in her 70s with acute or convalescent COVID-19. Sequencing was performed on peripheral blood. The V call is TRBV7-9, the J call TRBJ2-7; tentative D call: TRBD1 (6 bases). The CDR3 coding sequence is TGTGCCAGCAGCTCCGGGACAATTTCCTACGAGCAGTACTTC. This sequence encodes CASSSGTISYEQYF.